These T cell receptor beta chains were read from a single sample in a study of CD8+ T cells in alopecia areata. TCRdb keeps only in-frame clones here, not all; method: immunoSEQ multiplex PCR. The profile shows 120,000 to 150,000 clones, about nine tenths of them singletons. Sequenced material: CD8+ T cells sorted from blood, taken at week 0. The receptors originated from a human donor with alopecia areata. The CDR3 runs from the conserved cysteine through the conserved F or W. Fields, in order: J gene, clone size, V gene, D gene, CDR3 protein, CDR3 DNA. A D gene is named only where the DNA matches it firmly. Some rows have no size entry. The others give once, few or many, or a class for an expanded clone.

J: TRBJ2-1; size: .; V: TRBV6-5; D: TRBD2; CDR3: CASSYGAGDYNEQFF; DNA: TGTGCCAGCAGTTACGGGGCGGGAGACTACAATGAGCAGTTCTTC
J: TRBJ2-7; size: .; V: TRBV7-9; D: TRBD2; CDR3: CASSTGTSGTYEQYF; DNA: TGTGCCAGCAGCACCGGGACTAGCGGAACCTACGAGCAGTACTTC
J: TRBJ2-5; size: .; V: TRBV29-1; D: .; CDR3: CSVEDDPAAQYF; DNA: TGCAGCGTTGAAGATGACCCCGCGGCCCAGTACTTC
J: TRBJ2-1; size: few; V: TRBV19; D: TRBD2; CDR3: CASSSGTSGRAESYNEQFF; DNA: TGTGCCAGTAGTTCCGGGACTAGCGGGAGGGCCGAATCCTACAATGAGCAGTTCTTC
J: TRBJ2-7; size: once; V: TRBV27; D: .; CDR3: CATKLVGSAYEQYF; DNA: TGTGCCACTAAACTGGTAGGATCGGCCTACGAGCAGTACTTC
J: TRBJ2-1; size: .; V: TRBV29-1; D: .; CDR3: CSVEGFGGASYNEQFF; DNA: TGCAGCGTTGAAGGGTTCGGCGGGGCCTCCTACAATGAGCAGTTCTTC
J: TRBJ2-5; size: .; V: TRBV7-7; D: .; CDR3: CASSSLGGQETQYF; DNA: TGTGCTAGCAGCTCGCTGGGGGGCCAAGAGACCCAGTACTTC
J: TRBJ1-2; size: .; V: TRBV19; D: .; CDR3: CASESWGNGYTF; DNA: TGTGCCAGTGAAAGCTGGGGGAATGGCTACACCTTC
J: TRBJ2-7; size: .; V: TRBV7-9; D: .; CDR3: CASSLDIYEQYF; DNA: TGTGCCAGCAGCTTAGACATCTACGAGCAGTACTTC
J: TRBJ2-5; size: .; V: TRBV7-9; D: .; CDR3: CASIRKVEETQYF; DNA: TGTGCCAGCATACGTAAGGTGGAAGAGACCCAGTACTTC
J: TRBJ2-7; size: .; V: TRBV7-9; D: TRBD1; CDR3: CASSQGGGTGQYF; DNA: TGTGCCAGCAGCCAAGGAGGGGGGACAGGTCAGTACTTC
J: TRBJ1-5; size: .; V: TRBV5-6; D: TRBD1; CDR3: CASSLGTGAQPQHF; DNA: TGTGCCAGCAGCCTTGGGACAGGGGCCCAGCCCCAGCATTTT
J: TRBJ2-7; size: .; V: TRBV30; D: TRBD2; CDR3: CAWRSGNEQYF; DNA: TGTGCCTGGAGAAGCGGGAACGAGCAGTACTTC
J: TRBJ2-7; size: .; V: TRBV4-1; D: TRBD2; CDR3: CASSQELAGAYYEQYF; DNA: TGCGCCAGCAGCCAAGAACTAGCGGGAGCCTACTACGAGCAGTACTTC
J: TRBJ2-2; size: .; V: TRBV29-1; D: TRBD2; CDR3: CSVEDEGTSSGELFF; DNA: TGCAGCGTTGAAGATGAAGGGACTAGCTCCGGGGAGCTGTTTTTT
J: TRBJ1-2; size: .; V: TRBV7-9; D: .; CDR3: CASSPGGRANYGYTF; DNA: TGTGCCAGCAGCCCCGGGGGGAGAGCTAACTATGGCTACACCTTC
J: TRBJ2-7; size: .; V: TRBV5-6; D: TRBD1; CDR3: CASSLGTGTYEQYF; DNA: TGTGCCAGCAGCTTAGGGACAGGGACCTACGAGCAGTACTTC
J: TRBJ1-1; size: few; V: TRBV9; D: TRBD1; CDR3: CASSVAQGRNTEAFF; DNA: TGTGCCAGCAGCGTAGCACAGGGGAGGAACACTGAAGCTTTCTTT
J: TRBJ1-1; size: once; V: TRBV30; D: TRBD1; CDR3: CAWSRDRNTEAFF; DNA: TGTGCCTGGAGTCGGGACAGAAACACTGAAGCTTTCTTT
J: TRBJ1-1; size: .; V: TRBV29-1; D: .; CDR3: CSVGLGNTEAFF; DNA: TGCAGCGTTGGCCTGGGAAACACTGAAGCTTTCTTT
J: TRBJ2-2; size: .; V: TRBV27; D: .; CDR3: CAIGPPNTGELFF; DNA: TGTGCCATCGGACCTCCGAACACCGGGGAGCTGTTTTTT
J: TRBJ1-1; size: .; V: TRBV4-1; D: .; CDR3: CASSQGGSGYTEAFF; DNA: TGCGCCAGCAGCCAAGGAGGTTCGGGATACACTGAAGCTTTCTTT
J: TRBJ1-4; size: few; V: TRBV6-4; D: .; CDR3: CASKPGKLFF; DNA: TGTGCCAGCAAGCCAGGGAAACTGTTTTTT
J: TRBJ2-7; size: .; V: TRBV7-9; D: .; CDR3: CASSLDTISYEQYF; DNA: TGTGCCAGCAGCTTAGACACGATCTCCTACGAGCAGTACTTC
J: TRBJ2-3; size: few; V: TRBV29-1; D: TRBD1; CDR3: CSVVVSGQGAPDTQYF; DNA: TGCAGCGTTGTTGTGTCGGGACAGGGGGCCCCAGATACGCAGTATTTT
J: TRBJ1-1; size: .; V: TRBV19; D: TRBD1; CDR3: CASSILTGGDTEAFF; DNA: TGTGCCAGTAGTATTTTAACAGGGGGAGACACTGAAGCTTTCTTT
J: TRBJ2-2; size: .; V: TRBV15; D: .; CDR3: CATSRIAGELFF; DNA: TGTGCCACCAGCAGAATAGCGGGGGAGCTGTTTTTT
J: TRBJ1-2; size: .; V: TRBV11-2; D: TRBD1; CDR3: CASSPGGGGYGYTF; DNA: TGTGCCAGCAGCCCAGGGGGAGGGGGCTATGGCTACACCTTC
J: TRBJ2-1; size: .; V: TRBV7-9; D: TRBD1; CDR3: CASSSGQGAYNEQFF; DNA: TGTGCCAGCAGCTCGGGACAGGGGGCCTACAATGAGCAGTTCTTC
J: TRBJ2-7; size: .; V: TRBV11-2; D: .; CDR3: CASSQEAGSSYEQYF; DNA: TGTGCCAGCAGCCAGGAGGCGGGGAGCTCCTACGAGCAGTACTTC
J: TRBJ2-2; size: .; V: TRBV4-1; D: .; CDR3: CASSQVGVWELFF; DNA: TGCGCCAGCAGCCAAGTTGGGGTCTGGGAGCTGTTTTTT
J: TRBJ2-1; size: .; V: TRBV4-1; D: .; CDR3: CASSLTFPAEYPYNEQFF; DNA: TGCGCCAGCAGCCTTACCTTCCCTGCGGAGTACCCCTACAATGAGCAGTTCTTC
J: TRBJ2-1; size: once; V: TRBV30; D: .; CDR3: CAWSTWDTPFEQFF; DNA: TGTGCCTGGAGTACCTGGGACACCCCGTTCGAGCAGTTCTTC